This TCR beta chain was sequenced in a study of T-cell memory formation after mild COVID-19. Findings and caveats of the study: The finding that pre-infection memory included some responding clones suggested that cross-reactive memory joined.

About this clonotype itself: Antigen unknown.

The CDR3 is 16 amino acids. The V and J ends lost 3 bases and 3 bases respectively, with 20 bases between them. Germline values: CDR1 SQVTM, CDR2 ANQGSEA. Using constant-segment primers, 5'RACE produced TCR alpha and TCR beta cDNA libraries carrying sample barcodes and UMIs. TCRdb passed the 5' RACE reads through MiXCR, listing each CDR3 protein once. The repertoire includes approximately 400,000 distinct CDR3 sequences, 24% of them detected once, and 7.5% to 10% sits in the top ten. The sequence came from an adult woman who had mild COVID-19 (a few samples of this study predate the infection). Cell type and time point are not known. The specimen was PBMCs or a T cell subset sorted from them (not recorded which). The J gene is TRBJ1-2, the V gene TRBV29-1; D perhaps matches TRBD1 (5 bases). CDR3 nucleotides: TGCAGCGTTGATACGCAGCATGCAGGGTCCGACTATGGCTACACCTTC. It specifies CSVDTQHAGSDYGYTF.